This paragraph reports one TCR beta chain. The CDR3 contains 13 residues. Germline CDR1 is KGHSH and CDR2 is LQKENI. The V end lost 9 bases, the J end lost 1 base, and 12 bases lay between the germline ends. This sample was included in a study of blood T cell repertoires in COVID-19. For the study at large: In each case, the material was cDNA or gDNA derived from T cells, B-cell-depleted T cells, or PBMCs.

Those enrolled, adults aged roughly 18 to 89 years, came from 24 US areas. Membership in each cohort depended on participant-reported clinical history. Recovery among Cohort 3 donors was established by two negative PCRs, clearance, or symptom resolution. TCRdb's copy holds only in-frame clones and misses some; the assay was immunoSEQ multiplex PCR. The repertoire includes some 230,000 clones, roughly 79% of them detected once, and 14% to 15% sits in the top ten. Sequencing was done on a sample of PBMCs or T cells enriched from blood (not recorded which). The source of this sequence is a man aged 35-49 years who had recovered from COVID-19. This chain connects TRBV18 to TRBJ1-1; the D gene is possibly TRBD1 (5 bases). CDR3 in DNA: TGTGCCAGTACCGAACAGGCGAACACTGAAGCTTTCTTT. This translates into CASTEQANTEAFF.